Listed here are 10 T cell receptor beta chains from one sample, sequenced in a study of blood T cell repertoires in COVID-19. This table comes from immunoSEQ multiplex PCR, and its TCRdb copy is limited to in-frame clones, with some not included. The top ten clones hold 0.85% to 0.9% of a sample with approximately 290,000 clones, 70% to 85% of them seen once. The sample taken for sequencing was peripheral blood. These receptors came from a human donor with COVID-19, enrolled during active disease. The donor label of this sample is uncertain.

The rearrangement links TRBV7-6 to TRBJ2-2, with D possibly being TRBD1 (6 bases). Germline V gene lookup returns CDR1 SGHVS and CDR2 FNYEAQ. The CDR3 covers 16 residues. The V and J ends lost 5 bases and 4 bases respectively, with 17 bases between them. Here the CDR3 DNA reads TGTGCCAGCAGCCCCCTGACGCGGACAGTCACCGGGGAGCTGTTTTTT. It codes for CASSPLTRTVTGELFF.

The CDR3 nucleotides read TGTGCCACGATAGGCACCGAAGGCGCCGGGGGGGCCCCCCGAAATTCACCCCTCCACTTT. It yields the protein CATIGTEGAGGAPRNSPLHF. This rearrangement joins TRBV7-4 to TRBJ1-6; maybe TRBD1 (6 bases). The CDR3 is made up of 20 amino acids. Germline assignment: CDR1 SGHVT and CDR2 SQSDAQ. V was pared by 10 bases and J by 7 bases, with 35 bases between.

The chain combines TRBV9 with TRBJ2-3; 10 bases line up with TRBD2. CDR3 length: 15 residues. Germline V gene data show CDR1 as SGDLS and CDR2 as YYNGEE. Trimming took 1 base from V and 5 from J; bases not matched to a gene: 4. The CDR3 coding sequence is TGTGCCAGCAGCGTAACTAGCGGGATAGTAGATACGCAGTATTTT. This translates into CASSVTSGIVDTQYF.

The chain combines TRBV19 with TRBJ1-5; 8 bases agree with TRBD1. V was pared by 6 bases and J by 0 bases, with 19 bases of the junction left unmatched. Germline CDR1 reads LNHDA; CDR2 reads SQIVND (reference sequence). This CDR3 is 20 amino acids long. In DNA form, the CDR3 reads TGTGCCAGTAGGAGCAGGGGGCGCGGGTCCGATCTCTATAGCAATCAGCCCCAGCATTTT. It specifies CASRSRGRGSDLYSNQPQHF.

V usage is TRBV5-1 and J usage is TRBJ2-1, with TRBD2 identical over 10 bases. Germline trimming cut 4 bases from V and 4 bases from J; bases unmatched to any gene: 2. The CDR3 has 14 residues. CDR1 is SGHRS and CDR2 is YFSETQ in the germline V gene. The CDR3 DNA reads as TGCGCCAGCAGCCGGACTAGCGGATACAATGAGCAGTTCTTC. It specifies CASSRTSGYNEQFF.

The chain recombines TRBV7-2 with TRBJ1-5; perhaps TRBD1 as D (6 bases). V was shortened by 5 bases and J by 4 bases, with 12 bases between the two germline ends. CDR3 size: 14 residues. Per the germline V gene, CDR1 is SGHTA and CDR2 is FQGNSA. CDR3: CASSRPGTNQPQHF. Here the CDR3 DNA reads TGTGCCAGCAGCCGTCCCGGGACAAATCAGCCCCAGCATTTT.

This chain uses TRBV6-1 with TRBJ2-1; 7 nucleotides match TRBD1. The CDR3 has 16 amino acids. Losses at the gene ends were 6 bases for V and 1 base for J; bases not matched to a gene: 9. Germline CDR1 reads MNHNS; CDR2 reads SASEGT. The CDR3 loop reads CASRERQGRSYNEQFF. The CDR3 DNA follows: TGTGCCAGCAGGGAAAGACAGGGCCGGTCCTACAATGAGCAGTTCTTC.

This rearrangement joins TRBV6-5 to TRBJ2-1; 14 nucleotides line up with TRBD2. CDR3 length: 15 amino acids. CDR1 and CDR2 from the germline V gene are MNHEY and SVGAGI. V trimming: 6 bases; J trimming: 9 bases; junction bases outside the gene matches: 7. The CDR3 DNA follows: TGTGCCAGCAGCCCCCGACTAGCGGGAGGGGTTGAGCAGTTCTTC. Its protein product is CASSPRLAGGVEQFF.

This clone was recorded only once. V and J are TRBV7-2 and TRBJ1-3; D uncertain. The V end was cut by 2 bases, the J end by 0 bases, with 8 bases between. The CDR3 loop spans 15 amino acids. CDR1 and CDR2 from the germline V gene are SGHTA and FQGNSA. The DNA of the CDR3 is TGTGCCAGCAGCTTATTTAGCAACTCTGGAAACACCATATATTTT. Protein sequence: CASSLFSNSGNTIYF.

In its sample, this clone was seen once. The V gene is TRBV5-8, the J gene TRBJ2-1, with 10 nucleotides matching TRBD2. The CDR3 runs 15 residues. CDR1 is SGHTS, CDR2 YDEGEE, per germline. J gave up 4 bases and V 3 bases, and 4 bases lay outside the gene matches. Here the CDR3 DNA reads TGTGCCAGCAGCTGGCGGGGACTAGCGTACAATGAGCAGTTCTTC. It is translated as CASSWRGLAYNEQFF.